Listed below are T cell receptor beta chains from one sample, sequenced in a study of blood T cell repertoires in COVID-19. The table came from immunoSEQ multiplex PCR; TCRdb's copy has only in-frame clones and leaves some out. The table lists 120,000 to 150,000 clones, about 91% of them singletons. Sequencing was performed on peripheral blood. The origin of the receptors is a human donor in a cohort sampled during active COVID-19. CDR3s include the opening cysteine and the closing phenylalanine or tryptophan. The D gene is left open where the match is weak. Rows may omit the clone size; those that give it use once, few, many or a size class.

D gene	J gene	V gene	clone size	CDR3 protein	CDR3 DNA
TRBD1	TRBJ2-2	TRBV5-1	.	CASGTGVAGTGELFF	TGCGCCAGCGGTACAGGGGTGGCGGGCACCGGGGAGCTGTTTTTT
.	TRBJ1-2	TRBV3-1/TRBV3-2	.	CASSQAHSGNTF	TGTGCCAGCAGCCAAGCTCACTCAGGTAACACCTTC
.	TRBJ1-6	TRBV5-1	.	CASSPGTHNSPLHF	TGCGCCAGCAGCCCGGGGACTCATAATTCACCCCTCCACTTT
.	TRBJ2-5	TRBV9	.	CASSVGHIRETQYF	TGTGCCAGCAGCGTAGGACACATTCGGGAGACCCAGTACTTC
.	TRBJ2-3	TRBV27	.	CASSFNTDTQYF	TGTGCCAGCAGTTTTAACACAGATACGCAGTATTTT
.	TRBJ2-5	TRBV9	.	CASSPQALQETQYF	TGTGCCAGCAGCCCACAGGCCCTCCAAGAGACCCAGTACTTC
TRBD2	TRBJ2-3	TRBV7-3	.	CASSLTSGGTDTQYF	TGTGCCAGCAGCCTAACTAGCGGGGGGACAGATACGCAGTATTTT
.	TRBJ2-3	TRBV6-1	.	CASSEPKSRPDTQYF	TGTGCCAGCAGTGAACCTAAATCGAGGCCAGATACGCAGTATTTT
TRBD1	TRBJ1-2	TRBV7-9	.	CASSFGQGDGYTF	TGTGCCAGCAGCTTCGGACAGGGGGATGGCTACACCTTC
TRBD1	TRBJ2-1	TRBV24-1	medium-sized	CATSDLPDRGNEQFF	TGTGCCACCAGTGATTTGCCGGACAGGGGCAATGAGCAGTTCTTC
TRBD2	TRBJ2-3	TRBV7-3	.	CASSLGGSLENTQYF	TGTGCCAGCAGCTTGGGGGGGTCTTTGGAAAATACGCAGTATTTT
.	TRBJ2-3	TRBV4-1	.	CASSQDPLPRGTDTQYF	TGCGCCAGCAGCCAAGATCCCCTGCCCCGCGGCACAGATACGCAGTATTTT
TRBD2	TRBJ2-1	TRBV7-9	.	CASSAGTMRVNRNEQFF	TGTGCCAGCAGCGCCGGGACTATGCGGGTCAATAGGAATGAGCAGTTCTTC
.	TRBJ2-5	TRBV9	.	CASSVGGETQYF	TGTGCCAGCAGCGTAGGAGGAGAGACCCAGTACTTC
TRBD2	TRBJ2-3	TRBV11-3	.	CASSLGTSGSTDTQYF	TGTGCCAGCAGCTTGGGGACTAGCGGTAGCACAGATACGCAGTATTTT
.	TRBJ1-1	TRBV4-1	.	CASSPNGRAEAFF	TGCGCCAGCAGCCCCAACGGCCGGGCTGAAGCTTTCTTT
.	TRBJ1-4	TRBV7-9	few	CASSLDLGPREKLFF	TGTGCCAGCAGCTTAGATTTGGGGCCAAGGGAAAAACTGTTTTTT
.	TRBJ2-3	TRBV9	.	CASTPRGGESTDTQYF	TGTGCCAGCACCCCTCGTGGAGGGGAGAGCACAGATACGCAGTATTTT
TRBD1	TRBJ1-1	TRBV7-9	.	CASSPGQGERTEAFF	TGTGCCAGCAGCCCTGGACAGGGGGAGAGGACTGAAGCTTTCTTT
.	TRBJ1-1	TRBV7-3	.	CASSSLGGTEAFF	TGTGCCAGCAGCTCCCTAGGTGGGACTGAAGCTTTCTTT
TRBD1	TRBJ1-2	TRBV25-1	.	CASSTGYGYTF	TGTGCCAGCTCGACAGGGTATGGCTACACCTTC
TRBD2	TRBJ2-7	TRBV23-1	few	CASSQGTSGVYEQYF	TGCGCCAGCAGTCAAGGGACTAGCGGGGTGTACGAGCAGTACTTC
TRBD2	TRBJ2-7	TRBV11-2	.	CASSRRGGTYAGAYEQYF	TGTGCCAGCAGCCGCCGCGGAGGGACTTACGCGGGAGCCTACGAGCAGTACTTC
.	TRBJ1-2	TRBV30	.	CASPINYGYTF	TGTGCCTCCCCCATCAACTATGGCTACACCTTC
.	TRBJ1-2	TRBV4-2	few	CASSQESQGHGYTF	TGTGCCAGCAGCCAAGAATCACAGGGACATGGCTACACCTTC
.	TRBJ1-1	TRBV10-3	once	CAISGGGQGPHTEAFF	TGTGCCATCAGTGGGGGGGGTCAGGGTCCCCACACTGAAGCTTTCTTT
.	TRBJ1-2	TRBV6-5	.	CASSYSGRDYGYTF	TGTGCCAGCAGTTACTCGGGCAGAGACTATGGCTACACCTTC
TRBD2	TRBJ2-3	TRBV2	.	CASSHFTGTSGPSTDTQYF	TGTGCCAGCAGCCACTTTACCGGGACTAGCGGGCCTAGCACAGATACGCAGTATTTT
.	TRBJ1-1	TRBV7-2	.	CASSSGGDTEAFF	TGTGCCAGCAGCTCCGGAGGGGACACTGAAGCTTTCTTT
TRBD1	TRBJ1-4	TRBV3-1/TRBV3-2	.	CASSRGTAEKLFF	TGTGCCAGCAGCCGCGGGACAGCTGAAAAACTGTTTTTT
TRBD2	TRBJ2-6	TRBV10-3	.	CAISGGGTGANVLTF	TGTGCCATCAGTGGCGGGGGGACTGGGGCCAACGTCCTGACTTTC
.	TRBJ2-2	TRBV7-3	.	CASSLGSGELFF	TGTGCCAGCAGCCTCGGGTCCGGGGAGCTGTTTTTT
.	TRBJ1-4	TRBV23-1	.	CASREVANEKLFF	TGCGCCAGCAGGGAGGTTGCTAATGAAAAACTGTTTTTT
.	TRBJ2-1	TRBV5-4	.	CASSLEGGLAYNEQFF	TGTGCCAGCAGCTTGGAGGGGGGGCTCGCCTACAATGAGCAGTTCTTC
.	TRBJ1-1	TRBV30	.	CAWRQGQNTEAFF	TGTGCCTGGAGGCAGGGACAGAACACTGAAGCTTTCTTT
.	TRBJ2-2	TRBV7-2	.	CASSFLGLALTGELFF	TGTGCCAGCAGCTTCTTGGGACTGGCGTTGACCGGGGAGCTGTTTTTT
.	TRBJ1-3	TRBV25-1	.	CATRSGGAGSGNTIYF	TGTGCCACTAGATCGGGGGGGGCCGGCTCTGGAAACACCATATATTTT
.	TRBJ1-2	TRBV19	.	CASSTQGDYGYTF	TGTGCCAGTAGTACCCAGGGTGACTATGGCTACACCTTC
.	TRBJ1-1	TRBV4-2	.	CASSQDGLLNTEAFF	TGTGCCAGCAGCCAAGATGGACTCTTGAACACTGAAGCTTTCTTT
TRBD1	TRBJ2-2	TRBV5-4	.	CASSHHRGGSGELFF	TGTGCCAGCAGTCATCACAGGGGTGGGTCCGGGGAGCTGTTTTTT
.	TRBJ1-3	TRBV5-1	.	CASSLDSGNTIYF	TGCGCCAGCAGCTTGGATAGTGGAAACACCATATATTTT
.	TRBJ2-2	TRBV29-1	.	CSVEWQTGELFF	TGCAGCGTTGAGTGGCAAACCGGGGAGCTGTTTTTT
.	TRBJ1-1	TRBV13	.	CASSPRPSGETEAFF	TGTGCCAGCAGCCCGAGGCCCAGCGGGGAGACTGAAGCTTTCTTT
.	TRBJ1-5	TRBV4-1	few	CASSQGWPRGPQPQHF	TGCGCCAGCAGCCAAGGGTGGCCCAGGGGTCCTCAGCCCCAGCATTTT
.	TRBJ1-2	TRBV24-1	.	CATSALGREGDGYTF	TGTGCCACCAGTGCCCTCGGCAGGGAAGGCGATGGCTACACCTTC
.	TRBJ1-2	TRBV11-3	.	CASSCREGPLGYTF	TGTGCCAGCAGTTGCAGGGAGGGCCCTCTTGGCTACACCTTC
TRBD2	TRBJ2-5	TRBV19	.	CASTQREGETQYF	TGTGCCAGTACACAGCGGGAGGGAGAGACCCAGTACTTC
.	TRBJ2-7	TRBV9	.	CASSVGQTYEQYF	TGTGCCAGCAGCGTAGGCCAGACCTACGAGCAGTACTTC
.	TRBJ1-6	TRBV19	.	CASSITGKASPLHF	TGTGCCAGTAGTATCACAGGGAAAGCTTCACCCCTCCACTTT
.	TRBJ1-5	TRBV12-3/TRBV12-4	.	CASSSPGDQPQHF	TGTGCCAGCAGTTCCCCGGGGGATCAGCCCCAGCATTTT
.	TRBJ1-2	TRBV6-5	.	CASSSKSNYGYTF	TGTGCCAGCAGTTCCAAATCAAACTATGGCTACACCTTC
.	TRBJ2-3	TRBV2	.	CASRRGFLSSTDTQYF	TGTGCCAGCCGTCGCGGCTTTTTGTCTAGCACAGATACGCAGTATTTT
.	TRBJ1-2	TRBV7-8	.	CASSLRAETNYGYTF	TGTGCCAGCAGCTTACGCGCCGAAACTAACTATGGCTACACCTTC
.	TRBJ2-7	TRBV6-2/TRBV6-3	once	CASSYSSGRVYEQYF	TGTGCCAGCAGTTACTCTTCCGGCAGGGTATACGAGCAGTACTTC
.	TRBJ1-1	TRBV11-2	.	CASSLTLQAEAFF	TGTGCCAGCAGCTTAACTCTACAGGCTGAAGCTTTCTTT
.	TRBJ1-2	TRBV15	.	CATTPWGEEQYTF	TGTGCCACCACCCCCTGGGGCGAGGAGCAGTACACCTTC
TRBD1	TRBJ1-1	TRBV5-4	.	CASSLAAGGYTEAFF	TGTGCCAGCAGCTTGGCCGCAGGGGGTTACACTGAAGCTTTCTTT
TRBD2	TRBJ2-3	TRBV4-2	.	CASSQDQGLRGGDTQYF	TGTGCCAGCAGCCAAGATCAAGGTCTGCGGGGGGGGGATACGCAGTATTTT
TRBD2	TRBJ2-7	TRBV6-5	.	CASSPTSGGVYEQYF	TGTGCCAGCAGTCCGACTAGCGGGGGCGTCTACGAGCAGTACTTC